The source of this T cell receptor beta chain is a study of T cells in localized non-small cell lung cancer. Study-level points and caveats: When the top 100 tumor clones were examined, a median approximately 59 of them also appeared in the adjacent lung, which was paired and uninvolved. The study linked higher blood T cell density to longer overall survival.

Here immunoSEQ multiplex PCR was the method, and the copy in TCRdb shows in-frame clones only, minus some. The sample shows about 10,000 clones, 90% of them seen only once. As concerns this clone: Its antigen is undetermined.

This receptor was obtained from a male donor at least 60 years old with stage III squamous cell lung carcinoma. The sequencing here drew on peripheral blood, taken before any cancer treatment.

CDR3 in amino acids: CASSVQGPYEQYF. The CDR3, as DNA: TGTGCCAGCAGCGTCCAGGGGCCCTACGAGCAGTACTTC. The V and J genes are TRBV7-2 and TRBJ2-7; tentatively, D is TRBD1 (6 bases). The CDR3 extends over 13 amino acids. V lost 5 bases, J lost 2 bases, and 10 bases lay in between. Per germline, CDR1 SGHTA and CDR2 FQGNSA.